This T cell receptor (beta chain) comes out of a study of cytomegalovirus exposure and HLA in healthy donors. Amplification used 60 Vbeta primers and 13 Jbeta primers. Profiled with immunoSEQ multiplex PCR; TCRdb holds only in-frame clones, not every one. The sample holds 20,000 to 30,000 clones, about four fifths seen once. The germline CDR1 and CDR2 sequences are SGHAT and FQNNGV. V lost 7 bases to trimming and J lost 0 bases, with 9 bases between them. The CDR3 has 13 amino acids. The material sequenced was PBMCs. This sequence originates from a male donor in good health and CMV-seronegative. V gene TRBV11-2 combines with J gene TRBJ2-5, with a possible D match to TRBD2 (6 bases). The CDR3, as DNA: TGTGCCAGCACCCGGGAGAACCAAGAGACCCAGTACTTC. It specifies CASTRENQETQYF.